A selection of T cell receptor beta chains follows, all from one sample in a study of blood T cells in healthy people across ages. TCRdb recomputed calls from the 5' RACE reads with MiXCR, one row per CDR3 protein. The top ten clones hold 13% of a sample with about 670,000 distinct CDR3 sequences, 40% to 65% of them seen once. Sequencing was performed on blood. Source of these receptors: a woman of 80 years or more in good health. CDR3s include the opening cysteine and the closing phenylalanine or tryptophan. D genes are given only for firm matches.

V: TRBV5-8
D: NA
CDR3: CASSLDEDGYTF

V: TRBV7-9
D: TRBD1
CDR3: CASSLSYPGQGSPLHF

V: TRBV6-1
D: NA
CDR3: CASIGQVFGNNEQYF

V: TRBV20-1
D: NA
CDR3: CSARDGRPSGSYEQYF

V: TRBV5-1
D: NA
CDR3: CASSLVTQGEGEQYF

V: TRBV5-1
D: NA
CDR3: CASSLQTGGETQYF

V: TRBV20-1
D: TRBD1
CDR3: CSTKDRVQETQYF

V: TRBV20-1
D: NA
CDR3: CSARERGLTRGTQYF

V: TRBV27
D: NA
CDR3: CASSWNTDTQYF

V: TRBV18
D: TRBD1
CDR3: CASEDRGMNTEAFF

V: TRBV20-1
D: TRBD1
CDR3: CSAPAQTGANEQYF

V: TRBV5-5
D: NA
CDR3: CASSLGGDTQYF

V: TRBV25-1
D: NA
CDR3: CASSETTGSSPLHF

V: TRBV6-1
D: NA
CDR3: CASMFSGMGTQYF

V: TRBV7-8
D: NA
CDR3: CASSPQAAHTGQFF

V: TRBV20-1
D: TRBD2
CDR3: CSATRGGFSYEQYF

V: TRBV7-2
D: NA
CDR3: CASNPGQGNSPLHF

V: TRBV12-3/TRBV12-4
D: TRBD2
CDR3: CASSFSQSGGADTQYF

V: TRBV12-3/TRBV12-4
D: NA
CDR3: CASSLDREMNEQFF

V: TRBV20-1
D: TRBD2
CDR3: CSAGLRGGQETQYF

V: TRBV2
D: TRBD1
CDR3: CANSEGGPTYNEQFF

V: TRBV13
D: NA
CDR3: CASRVSQETQYF

V: TRBV7-9
D: NA
CDR3: CASSLGGSQVAEQYF

V: TRBV29-1
D: NA
CDR3: CSVARGLGLGVTDTQYF

V: TRBV5-1
D: NA
CDR3: CASSLRDPSSTDTQYF

V: TRBV14
D: TRBD2
CDR3: CASSQARGLAGSNEQFF

V: TRBV28
D: TRBD1
CDR3: CASSAGTGSIEAFF

V: TRBV7-2
D: TRBD2
CDR3: CASSPTLAGGYYNEQFF

V: TRBV29-1
D: TRBD1
CDR3: CSTDRGGLSEQFF

V: TRBV5-1
D: NA
CDR3: CASTSQGYQETQYF

V: TRBV20-1
D: NA
CDR3: CSASIMGWSQETQYF

V: TRBV20-1
D: NA
CDR3: CSAERQSKGFNEQFF

V: TRBV7-2
D: TRBD1
CDR3: CASSLFEGQTYGYTF

V: TRBV3-1
D: NA
CDR3: CASSQGLINEQFF

V: TRBV7-9
D: NA
CDR3: CASSLERISTDTQYF

V: TRBV29-1
D: TRBD2
CDR3: CSVEDGSSGRYNEQYF

V: TRBV12-3/TRBV12-4
D: NA
CDR3: CASSPSAPYNEQFF

V: TRBV29-1
D: TRBD1
CDR3: CSVRGMAYIQYF

V: TRBV11-2
D: NA
CDR3: CASSLGSVYNEQFF

V: TRBV20-1
D: TRBD1
CDR3: CSARDGGGRGTEAFF

V: TRBV6-6
D: NA
CDR3: CTSSYRVDGGYTF

V: TRBV6-5
D: NA
CDR3: CASSIWTDQETQYF

V: TRBV3-1
D: TRBD2
CDR3: CASSQVARGAGDTQYF

V: TRBV7-2
D: TRBD2
CDR3: CASRLRGESARPQFF

V: TRBV7-9
D: NA
CDR3: CASSTTRLAGDQETQYF

V: TRBV28
D: NA
CDR3: CASSWGGQNNEQFF

V: TRBV7-9
D: NA
CDR3: CASTLRDSDNSPLHF

V: TRBV29-1
D: NA
CDR3: CSGSLNEQFF

V: TRBV30
D: TRBD2
CDR3: CAGRISGVQYF

V: TRBV5-1
D: NA
CDR3: CASSLASGTAEKLFF

V: TRBV7-8
D: TRBD1
CDR3: CASSLGAGTEETQYF

V: TRBV20-1
D: TRBD1
CDR3: CSASRDRLNSPLHF

V: TRBV7-9
D: TRBD2
CDR3: CASRQAGGQYNEQFF

V: TRBV2
D: TRBD2
CDR3: CASSEGALAGGGEQFF

V: TRBV20-1
D: TRBD2
CDR3: CSAASGYNEQFF

V: TRBV5-1
D: TRBD1
CDR3: CASSLEPGGERNGYTF

V: TRBV2
D: TRBD1
CDR3: CASSETFYRGRETLYF

V: TRBV7-9
D: NA
CDR3: CASSSRGRGEKLFF

V: TRBV4-1
D: TRBD1
CDR3: CASSRGQGSSYEQYF

V: TRBV12-3/TRBV12-4
D: NA
CDR3: CASSLAWRAGTDTQYF